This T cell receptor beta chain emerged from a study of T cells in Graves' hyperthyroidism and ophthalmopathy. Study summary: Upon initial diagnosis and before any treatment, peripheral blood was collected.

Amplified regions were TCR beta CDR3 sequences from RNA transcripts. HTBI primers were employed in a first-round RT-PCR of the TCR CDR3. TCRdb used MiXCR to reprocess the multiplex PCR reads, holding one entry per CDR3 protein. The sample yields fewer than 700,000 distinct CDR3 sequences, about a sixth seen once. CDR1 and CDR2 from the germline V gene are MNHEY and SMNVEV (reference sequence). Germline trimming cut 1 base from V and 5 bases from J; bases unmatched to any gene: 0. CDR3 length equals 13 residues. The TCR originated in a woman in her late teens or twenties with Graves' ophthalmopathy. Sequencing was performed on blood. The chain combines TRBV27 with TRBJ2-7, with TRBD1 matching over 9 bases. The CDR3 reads CASSLWDRDEQYF. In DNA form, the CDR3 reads TGTGCCAGCAGTTTATGGGACAGGGACGAGCAGTACTTC.